One sample yielded the 18 T cell receptor beta chains listed below, sequenced in a study of OX40 agonist ivuxolimab in advanced cancers. Libraries were prepared by immunoSEQ multiplex PCR; TCRdb keeps only in-frame clonotypes and omits some of them. Of approximately 80,000 clones in the sample, roughly nine tenths were seen once. Here the sequenced sample was CD4+ or CD8+ T cells sorted from blood, taken in a trial of the OX40 agonist ivuxolimab. These receptors came from an adult with an advanced solid tumor such as melanoma, head and neck, liver or kidney cancer.

The chain couples TRBV10-3 to TRBJ2-5, with TRBD1 matching 7 bases. The CDR3 runs to 11 residues. V lost 10 bases and J lost 2; bases outside the gene matches: 1. Per the germline V gene, CDR1 is ENHRY and CDR2 is SYGVKD. In DNA form, the CDR3 reads TGTGCCACGGGACAGCAAGAGACCCAGTACTTC. It encodes CATGQQETQYF.

The chain recombines TRBV11-2 with TRBJ2-3; D remains unclear. Germline values: CDR1 SGHAT, CDR2 FQNNGV. The CDR3 runs to 12 residues. Trimming pared 5 bases from V and 4 bases from J, leaving 7 bases between. This CDR3 is CASSPPPDTQYF. The CDR3 bases are TGTGCCAGCAGCCCACCACCAGATACGCAGTATTTT. The full variable domain, rest sourced from reference TRBV11-2 and TRBJ2-3, is EAGVAQSPRYKIIEKRQSVAFWCNPISGHATLYWYQQILGQGPKLLIQFQNNGVVDDSQLPKDRFSAERLKGVDSTLKIQPAKLEDSAVYLCASSPPPDTQYFGPGTRLTVL.

The V gene is TRBV6-5, the J gene TRBJ2-1; maybe TRBD1 (5 bases). The CDR3 runs 13 residues. Germline CDR1 is MNHEY and CDR2 is SVGAGI. V lost 0 bases to trimming and J lost 6 bases, with 6 bases between them. DNA of the CDR3: TGTGCCAGCAGTTACTCGACAGCCAATGAGCAGTTCTTC. This translates into CASSYSTANEQFF.

Turning to this clone: At the DNA level, this CDR3 is encoded by other sequences in the same sample as well. The chain combines TRBV28 with TRBJ1-5, with no clear D. Germline loops: CDR1 MDHEN, CDR2 SYDVKM. This CDR3 contains 15 residues. V was cut by 2 bases and J by 0 bases, with 8 bases left in between. Here the CDR3 DNA reads TGTGCCAGCAGTTTAGGCGGGTATAGCAATCAGCCCCAGCATTTT. Protein sequence: CASSLGGYSNQPQHF.

This CDR3 is CASSQLAGSSYNEQFF. CDR3 nucleotide sequence: TGTGCCAGCAGCCAGTTAGCGGGGAGCTCCTACAATGAGCAGTTCTTC. J is TRBJ2-1 and V is TRBV7-3; TRBD2 agrees at 8 bases. The CDR3 sequence is 16 residues long. J lost 0 bases, V lost 5 bases, and 6 bases had no gene match. Germline CDR1 reads SGHTA; CDR2 reads FQGTGA. Full variable domain (remainder filled in from reference TRBV7-3 and TRBJ2-1): GAGVSQTPSNKVTEKGKYVELRCDPISGHTALYWYRQSLGQGPEFLIYFQGTGAADDSGLPNDRFFAVRPEGSVSTLKIQRTERGDSAVYLCASSQLAGSSYNEQFFGPGTRLTVL.

This clone was recorded a few times. The V gene is TRBV7-8, the J gene TRBJ1-5; D unclear. CDR1 SGHVS and CDR2 FQNEAQ come from the germline V gene. The ends were cut back, 8 bases at V and 1 base at J, with 6 bases in the middle. The CDR3 consists of 12 residues. In DNA form, the CDR3 reads TGTGCCAGCTCCTACAGCAATCAGCCCCAGCATTTT. Its translation is CASSYSNQPQHF.

The rearrangement links TRBV6-1 to TRBJ1-5; D is unresolved. The CDR3 loop spans 15 amino acids. The germline CDR1 and CDR2 sequences are MNHNS and SASEGT. Trimming shortened V by 2 bases and J by 3 bases, and 11 bases separated the two germline ends. The CDR3 here is CASSERVGSNQPQHF. The CDR3 DNA reads as TGTGCCAGCAGTGAAAGGGTGGGATCCAATCAGCCCCAGCATTTT.

The chain carries TRBV4-3 and TRBJ2-6, with D perhaps TRBD1 (6 bases). Germline V gene sequence: CDR1 LGHNA, CDR2 YSLEER. The CDR3 covers 16 residues. Deletions cut 0 bases from V and 1 base from J, with 7 bases between. The CDR3, as DNA: TGCGCCAGCAGCCAAGATGGGACATCTGGGGCCAACGTCCTGACTTTC. Its protein product is CASSQDGTSGANVLTF.

Worth noting for this clone: The sample carries other DNA sequences with the same CDR3. The chain links TRBV6-6 to TRBJ2-1; D is unresolved. In germline, CDR1 is MNHNY, CDR2 SVGAGI (reference sequence). This CDR3 is 11 amino acids long. V lost 0 bases and J 6 bases, leaving 0 bases between the germline ends. DNA of the CDR3: TGTGCCAGCAGTTACTCCAATGAGCAGTTCTTC. Protein product: CASSYSNEQFF.

The chain combines TRBV27 with TRBJ2-3; D might be TRBD2 (6 bases). Germline CDR1 and CDR2: MNHEY and SMNVEV (reference sequence). This CDR3 is 14 amino acids long. V gave up 2 bases and J gave up 7 bases, with 13 bases separating them. In DNA form, the CDR3 reads TGTGCCAGCAGTTTAGTGGGAGGCCCCCATACGCAGTATTTT. It is translated as CASSLVGGPHTQYF.

The V and J genes are TRBV4-1 and TRBJ2-7, with D perhaps matching TRBD2 (5 bases). This CDR3 region has 15 residues. CDR1 MGHRA and CDR2 YSYEKL come from the germline V gene. Trimming took off 0 bases at V and 6 bases at J, with 15 bases between the two ends. CDR3 DNA sequence: TGCGCCAGCAGCCAAGATCCGGGAACGCGGGCCGAGCAGTACTTC. Residues: CASSQDPGTRAEQYF.

This chain links TRBV5-1 with TRBJ2-7; possibly TRBD1 for D (6 bases). Germline V gives CDR1 SGHRS, CDR2 YFSETQ. The CDR3 totals 15 residues. V lost 0 bases and J 0 bases, leaving 10 bases between the germline ends. The DNA for the CDR3 is TGCGCCAGCAGCTTGGACCCAGGGGTCTCCTACGAGCAGTACTTC. Translation gives CASSLDPGVSYEQYF.

The genes are TRBV19 and TRBJ2-3; TRBD2 aligns across 7 bases. V lost 5 bases, J lost 5 bases, and 13 bases stayed unmatched. Germline CDR1 and CDR2: LNHDA and SQIVND (reference sequence). This CDR3 comprises 16 residues. The CDR3 reads CASSSQEAGEGDTQYF. For the CDR3, the DNA is TGTGCCAGTAGTTCCCAGGAGGCGGGAGAGGGAGATACGCAGTATTTT.

The chain uses TRBV30 and TRBJ1-5, with D tentatively TRBD1 (5 bases). From germline, CDR1 is GTSNPN and CDR2 SVGIG (reference sequence). V was clipped by 1 base and J by 7 bases, with 20 bases between them. The CDR3 has 16 amino acids. This chain's CDR3 is CAWSGEPRGNRQPQHF. The CDR3 DNA reads TGTGCCTGGAGTGGAGAGCCCCGGGGGAATAGGCAGCCCCAGCATTTT. Using reference TRBV30 and TRBJ1-5 for the parts outside the CDR3, the full variable domain is SQTIHQWPATLVQPVGSPLSLECTVEGTSNPNLYWYRQAAGRGLQLLFYSVGIGQISSEVPQNLSASRPQDRQFILSSKKLLLSDSGFYLCAWSGEPRGNRQPQHFGDGTRLSIL.

This rearrangement joins TRBV15 to TRBJ1-5; D is unclear. CDR3 length equals 13 residues. Germline loops: CDR1 LNHNV, CDR2 YYDKDF (reference sequence). Trimming shortened V by 0 bases and J by 7 bases, and 7 bases separated the two germline ends. CDR3 amino acids: CATSRDPWQPQHF. DNA for the CDR3: TGTGCCACCAGCAGAGATCCGTGGCAGCCCCAGCATTTT.

This chain links TRBV28 with TRBJ2-1, with D possibly being TRBD2 (5 bases). V was trimmed by 5 bases and J by 6 bases, leaving 14 bases between them. The CDR3 has 14 residues. From germline, CDR1 is MDHEN and CDR2 SYDVKM. CDR3 region: CASSPPTAGNEQFF. CDR3 DNA: TGTGCCAGCAGTCCCCCAACTGCGGGCAATGAGCAGTTCTTC.

This rearrangement joins TRBV5-4 to TRBJ2-3, with D uncertain. Trimming pared 3 bases from V and 2 bases from J, leaving 7 bases between. CDR3 length: 13 amino acids. CDR1 and CDR2 from the germline V gene are SGHNT and YYREEE (reference sequence). CDR3 amino acids: CASSSGPTDTQYF. CDR3 nucleotide sequence: TGTGCCAGCAGCTCCGGACCCACAGATACGCAGTATTTT.

The chain links TRBV10-3 to TRBJ2-3; D gene ambiguous. The CDR3 loop spans 15 amino acids. Germline loops: CDR1 ENHRY, CDR2 SYGVKD. V was clipped by 6 bases and J by 4 bases, with 17 bases between them. The CDR3 loop reads CAISASVELADTQYF. CDR3 sequence (DNA): TGTGCCATCAGCGCCTCGGTTGAGTTAGCAGATACGCAGTATTTT.